This T cell receptor beta chain was observed in a study of CD8+CD57+ T cells in acquired aplastic anemia. Genomic DNA provided the template from which TCR beta VDJ and CDR3 profiles were obtained. TCRdb redid the calling of the reads with MiXCR, one entry per CDR3 protein. The sample lists around 200,000 distinct CDR3 sequences; roughly 50% were seen once. As regards this clonotype: Its antigen remains unknown.

Overall study findings and caveats: Fewer than 30 CD8+ CDR3 sequences were shared between patients and controls.

The V end lost 8 bases, the J end lost 2 bases, and 14 bases lay between the germline ends. The CDR3 is made up of 13 amino acids. Per the germline V gene, CDR1 is SQVTM and CDR2 is ANQGSEA. Patients picked for sequencing had shown CD8+CD57+ cell expansion detected by flow cytometry. Blood came from patients not yet given any therapy. V and J are TRBV29-1 and TRBJ2-3, with D unresolved. The sequenced sample was sorted CD4+, CD8+, or CD8+CD57+ T cells (not recorded which) from PBMCs. The TCR sequence derives from a human donor with aplastic anemia. CDR3 sequence: CSSGQIVTDTQYF. The CDR3 coding sequence is TGCAGCTCTGGCCAGATCGTCACAGATACGCAGTATTTT.